These T cell receptor beta chains were read from a single sample in a study of T cell responses to AZD1222 COVID-19 vaccine. The table came from immunoSEQ multiplex PCR; TCRdb's copy has only in-frame clones and leaves some out. The table lists 110,000 to 150,000 clones, about 90% of them singletons, with roughly 3.4% in the top ten. The sample was peripheral blood, taken 28 days after the second AZD1222 dose. The source is an adult who received the AZD1222 COVID-19 vaccine. CDR3s include the opening cysteine and the closing phenylalanine or tryptophan. D genes are given only for firm matches. Size is omitted from some rows. Given values are once, few, many or a class for expanded clones.

length,V,D,J,size,CDR3,DNA
15,TRBV9,.,TRBJ2-7,.,CASSVSPTGAYEQYF,TGTGCCAGCAGCGTTTCTCCGACGGGGGCCTACGAGCAGTACTTC
12,TRBV9,.,TRBJ1-1,.,CASSPGPYPAFF,TGTGCCAGCAGCCCCGGCCCTTACCCGGCTTTCTTT
15,TRBV4-3,.,TRBJ2-2,once,CASSQDRNGAGELFF,TGCGCCAGCAGCCAAGATCGGAACGGGGCCGGGGAGCTGTTTTTT
12,TRBV30,.,TRBJ2-7,.,CAWSAGGNEQYF,TGTGCCTGGAGTGCAGGGGGGAACGAGCAGTACTTC
15,TRBV2,TRBD2,TRBJ2-1,.,CATTSGGSSYNEQFF,TGTGCCACCACTAGCGGGGGGAGCTCCTACAATGAGCAGTTCTTC
14,TRBV9,.,TRBJ2-3,.,CASSVTSTTDTQYF,TGTGCCAGCAGCGTAACTTCGACTACAGATACGCAGTATTTT
15,TRBV9,.,TRBJ2-1,.,CASSSGTVSYNEQFF,TGTGCCAGCAGCAGCGGGACAGTCTCCTACAATGAGCAGTTCTTC
13,TRBV12-3/TRBV12-4,.,TRBJ1-6,.,CASNTGKGSPLHF,TGTGCCAGCAACACAGGGAAAGGTTCACCCCTCCACTTT
15,TRBV6-1,.,TRBJ1-6,.,CASSDVGQGGSPLHF,TGTGCCAGCAGTGATGTTGGGCAGGGTGGTTCACCCCTCCACTTT
15,TRBV28,.,TRBJ2-2,.,CASSNDDLNTGELFF,TGTGCCAGCAGCAATGACGATTTGAACACCGGGGAGCTGTTTTTT
14,TRBV6-1,.,TRBJ1-3,.,CASSDYSLGNTIYF,TGTGCCAGCAGTGATTACTCCCTTGGAAACACCATATATTTT
15,TRBV5-1,TRBD2,TRBJ2-5,.,CASSLGSSGQETQYF,TGCGCCAGCAGCTTGGGATCTAGCGGCCAAGAGACCCAGTACTTC
13,TRBV2,.,TRBJ2-3,.,CASSGGPTDTQYF,TGTGCCAGCAGTGGGGGACCGACAGATACGCAGTATTTT
15,TRBV30,.,TRBJ2-6,once,CAWSSRFSGANVLTF,TGTGCCTGGAGTTCAAGATTCTCTGGGGCCAACGTCCTGACTTTC
14,TRBV7-2,TRBD1,TRBJ1-1,.,CASSRGQVNTEAFF,TGTGCCAGCAGCCGGGGACAGGTAAACACTGAAGCTTTCTTT
15,TRBV9,TRBD1,TRBJ1-6,.,CASRSGQGHNSPLHF,TGTGCCAGCAGAAGCGGACAGGGACATAATTCACCCCTCCACTTT
16,TRBV6-6,TRBD1,TRBJ2-5,.,CASSTRTGTAQETQYF,TGTGCCAGCAGCACGCGGACGGGGACAGCCCAAGAGACCCAGTACTTC
12,TRBV11-2,.,TRBJ2-6,.,CASSLGINVLTF,TGTGCCAGCAGCCTAGGGATAAACGTCCTGACTTTC
16,TRBV6-5,TRBD2,TRBJ2-7,.,CASSYSGTSGRYEQYF,TGTGCCAGCAGTTACTCCGGGACTAGCGGGAGATACGAGCAGTACTTC
14,TRBV7-7,TRBD2,TRBJ2-3,few,CASSATSGSDTQYF,TGTGCCAGCAGCGCGACTAGCGGGAGTGATACGCAGTATTTT
15,TRBV11-2,TRBD1,TRBJ2-7,.,CASSSQGASTYEQYF,TGTGCCAGCAGCAGCCAGGGGGCATCGACCTACGAGCAGTACTTC
18,TRBV7-9,TRBD2,TRBJ2-7,.,CASSSPLLAGGQSYEQYF,TGTGCCAGCAGCTCCCCACTCCTAGCGGGAGGGCAGTCCTACGAGCAGTACTTC
13,TRBV11-3,.,TRBJ1-1,.,CASGKKQGTEAFF,TGTGCCAGCGGAAAGAAACAGGGAACTGAAGCTTTCTTT
15,TRBV7-2,TRBD1,TRBJ2-2,.,CASSLADRSTGELFF,TGTGCCAGCAGCTTAGCGGACAGGTCTACCGGGGAGCTGTTTTTT
13,TRBV6-5,.,TRBJ1-5,once,CASSIGVWQPQHF,TGTGCCAGTAGTATTGGGGTATGGCAGCCCCAGCATTTT
16,TRBV9,.,TRBJ1-2,once,CASSLRQDWVNYGYTF,TGTGCCAGCAGCCTAAGACAGGATTGGGTTAACTATGGCTACACCTTC
15,TRBV18,.,TRBJ2-6,.,CASSPSGAGANVLTF,TGTGCCAGCTCACCTAGTGGGGCTGGGGCCAACGTCCTGACTTTC
13,TRBV12-5,TRBD1,TRBJ2-7,.,CASGSTGGSEQYF,TGTGCTAGTGGATCCACAGGGGGGAGCGAGCAGTACTTC
18,TRBV7-9,TRBD2,TRBJ2-1,once,CASSSGRGLAVGYNEQFF,TGTGCCAGCAGCTCGGGACGGGGACTAGCGGTCGGATACAATGAGCAGTTCTTC
16,TRBV7-9,.,TRBJ2-3,.,CASSFSRNSFPDTQYF,TGTGCCAGCAGCTTTTCTCGAAATAGCTTCCCAGATACGCAGTATTTT
13,TRBV5-1,TRBD1,TRBJ1-1,.,CASRYTGDTEAFF,TGCGCCAGCAGATATACAGGGGACACTGAAGCTTTCTTT
14,TRBV11-2,.,TRBJ2-5,.,CASSPNSLGETQYF,TGTGCCAGCAGCCCCAATTCACTTGGGGAGACCCAGTACTTC
13,TRBV12-3/TRBV12-4,.,TRBJ1-2,.,CASSLWLDSGYTF,TGTGCCAGCAGTTTATGGCTCGACAGCGGCTACACCTTC
11,TRBV7-9,.,TRBJ1-1,.,CASSFGEGAFF,TGTGCCAGCAGCTTTGGGGAGGGAGCTTTCTTT
13,TRBV30,TRBD1,TRBJ2-3,.,CAWGRGRGDTQYF,TGTGCCTGGGGCAGGGGGCGAGGCGATACGCAGTATTTT
14,TRBV28,.,TRBJ1-5,.,CASSTGDSNQPQHF,TGTGCCAGCAGTACAGGAGATAGCAATCAGCCCCAGCATTTT
11,TRBV7-2,.,TRBJ2-7,once,CASSFGREQYF,TGTGCCAGCAGCTTCGGACGGGAGCAGTACTTC
14,TRBV2,.,TRBJ2-2,.,CASSRDVNTGELFF,TGTGCCAGCAGCCGGGACGTCAACACCGGGGAGCTGTTTTTT
13,TRBV7-2,TRBD1,TRBJ2-7,.,CASSVDRTYEQYF,TGTGCCAGCAGCGTGGACAGGACCTACGAGCAGTACTTC
12,TRBV2,.,TRBJ1-2,.,CASSEALGGYTF,TGTGCCAGCAGTGAAGCATTGGGTGGCTACACCTTC
13,TRBV27,.,TRBJ1-6,.,CASRQSRNSPLHF,TGTGCCAGCAGACAAAGTCGGAATTCACCCCTCCACTTT
13,TRBV7-9,.,TRBJ2-2,.,CASSLVILGELFF,TGTGCCAGCAGCCTCGTTATTCTTGGGGAGCTGTTTTTT
16,TRBV6-4,TRBD1,TRBJ1-1,.,CASSPQPGGSGTEAFF,TGTGCCAGCAGCCCACAGCCAGGGGGCTCGGGCACTGAAGCTTTCTTT
15,TRBV28,.,TRBJ1-1,.,CASSARRLANTEAFF,TGTGCCAGCAGTGCCAGGAGGCTGGCGAACACTGAAGCTTTCTTT
11,TRBV18,.,TRBJ2-3,few,CASSPADTQYF,TGTGCCAGCTCACCGGCAGATACGCAGTATTTT
20,TRBV28,TRBD1,TRBJ1-6,few,CASSFVGDRMVSSYNSPLHF,TGTGCCAGCAGTTTTGTTGGGGACAGGATGGTCAGCTCCTATAATTCACCCCTCCACTTT
15,TRBV19,.,TRBJ1-2,few,CASSIIQGGRVGYTF,TGTGCCAGTAGTATCATCCAGGGAGGTCGCGTAGGCTACACCTTC
15,TRBV9,.,TRBJ1-2,.,CASTLGVGQSYGYTF,TGTGCCAGCACCCTAGGGGTTGGACAGAGCTATGGCTACACCTTC
16,TRBV18,TRBD2,TRBJ2-3,.,CASSTPLAGEADTQYF,TGTGCCAGCTCAACTCCCCTGGCGGGAGAGGCAGATACGCAGTATTTT
15,TRBV11-2,TRBD1,TRBJ2-1,.,CASSLDRGSYNEQFF,TGTGCCAGCAGCCTAGACAGGGGCTCCTACAATGAGCAGTTCTTC
12,TRBV11-2,.,TRBJ2-2,.,CASSLEVGELFF,TGTGCCAGCAGCTTAGAAGTCGGGGAGCTGTTTTTT
15,TRBV3-1/TRBV3-2,TRBD1,TRBJ1-2,few,CASSQGDRGTYGYTF,TGTGCCAGCAGCCAAGGGGACAGGGGGACCTATGGCTACACCTTC
13,TRBV4-2,.,TRBJ1-2,.,CASSQDGPYGYTF,TGTGCCAGCAGCCAAGATGGGCCCTATGGCTACACCTTC
14,TRBV30,.,TRBJ1-4,.,CAWSVQGTNEKLFF,TGTGCCTGGAGTGTACAAGGAACTAATGAAAAACTGTTTTTT
15,TRBV7-3,.,TRBJ2-3,.,CASSPRLVGADTQYF,TGTGCCAGCAGCCCCCGACTAGTAGGAGCAGATACGCAGTATTTT